This is a list of T cell receptor beta chains from one sample in a study of blood T cell repertoires in COVID-19. Clones were sequenced by immunoSEQ multiplex PCR, and TCRdb holds only the in-frame ones, with some missing. The repertoire holds about 120,000 clones, approximately 87% seen once, with approximately 2% in the top ten. The source material was peripheral blood. These receptors all stem from a woman in her forties or fifties with acute or convalescent COVID-19. Both conserved end residues are part of each CDR3. The D gene is left open where the match is weak. Clone size, where shown, is once, few, many, or a class for clones that have expanded.

-,TRBV6-5,TRBJ2-7,few,CASSYRDRYYEQYF,TGTGCCAGCAGTTATCGAGACAGGTACTACGAGCAGTACTTC
TRBD1,TRBV5-1,TRBJ1-6,-,CASSLGARTGVSPLHF,TGCGCCAGCAGCTTGGGGGCCCGGACAGGGGTATCACCCCTCCACTTT
-,TRBV6-5,TRBJ1-2,-,CASAGVNYGYTF,TGTGCCAGCGCAGGGGTAAACTATGGCTACACCTTC
-,TRBV6-4,TRBJ1-4,-,CASSQRGEKLFF,TGTGCCAGCAGTCAAAGGGGTGAAAAACTGTTTTTT
-,TRBV24-1,TRBJ2-3,-,CATSEAGAGGTDTQYF,TGTGCCACCAGTGAGGCGGGGGCCGGGGGCACAGATACGCAGTATTTT
-,TRBV6-1,TRBJ1-6,-,CASSERRDPVASPLHF,TGTGCCAGCAGTGAAAGGCGGGACCCCGTCGCTTCACCCCTCCACTTT
-,TRBV21-1,TRBJ2-7,-,CASSGSGGIYEQYF,TGTGCCAGCAGCGGGTCGGGAGGGATCTACGAGCAGTACTTC
-,TRBV7-9,TRBJ1-4,-,CASSQTDPNEKLFF,TGTGCCAGCAGCCAGACAGACCCTAATGAAAAACTGTTTTTT
TRBD2,TRBV5-4,TRBJ2-1,-,CASSLGGAGSYNEQFF,TGTGCCAGCAGCTTGGGGGGAGCGGGATCCTACAATGAGCAGTTCTTC
TRBD2,TRBV7-2,TRBJ2-5,-,CASSFGGVHAETQYF,TGTGCCAGCAGCTTTGGGGGGGTACATGCCGAGACCCAGTACTTC
-,TRBV18,TRBJ1-1,once,CASSPPEHRNTEAFF,TGTGCCAGCTCACCACCGGAACACAGGAACACTGAAGCTTTCTTT
TRBD2,TRBV7-6,TRBJ2-7,-,CASSSGTSGAYEQYF,TGTGCCAGCAGCTCAGGGACTAGCGGGGCCTACGAGCAGTACTTC
TRBD1,TRBV9,TRBJ2-7,once,CASSPRTGGSRSYEQYF,TGTGCCAGCAGCCCCCGGACAGGGGGCAGCCGCTCCTACGAGCAGTACTTC
-,TRBV5-1,TRBJ1-1,-,CASSSRDFAEAFF,TGCGCCAGCAGCTCGAGGGACTTTGCTGAAGCTTTCTTT
-,TRBV5-1,TRBJ1-2,-,CASSSPGADGYTF,TGCGCCAGCAGCTCGCCAGGGGCTGACGGCTACACCTTC
-,TRBV9,TRBJ2-5,-,CASSPWGDLKESETQYF,TGTGCCAGCAGCCCGTGGGGGGATTTGAAGGAGTCGGAGACCCAGTACTTC
TRBD2,TRBV27,TRBJ2-3,-,CASSSLAGGPQYF,TGTGCCAGCAGTTCCTTAGCGGGGGGGCCACAGTATTTT
-,TRBV5-4,TRBJ2-4,-,CASSFRGNIQYF,TGTGCCAGCAGCTTCCGAGGCAACATTCAGTACTTC
TRBD2,TRBV19,TRBJ2-3,-,CASSIKGLAGSTDTQYF,TGTGCCAGTAGTATCAAAGGGCTAGCGGGGAGCACAGATACGCAGTATTTT
TRBD1,TRBV10-3,TRBJ1-2,-,CAIRVRQGTKGGYTF,TGTGCCATCAGGGTACGACAGGGGACTAAGGGTGGCTACACCTTC
-,TRBV6-1,TRBJ1-2,-,CASSEATHYNYGYTF,TGTGCCAGCAGTGAAGCAACACATTACAACTATGGCTACACCTTC
-,TRBV3-1/TRBV3-2,TRBJ2-1,-,CASSPVGRGKFF,TGTGCCAGCAGCCCGGTGGGTAGGGGGAAGTTCTTC
-,TRBV10-2,TRBJ1-6,-,CASRITRSDSPLHF,TGCGCCAGCAGGATCACTAGGTCCGATTCACCCCTCCACTTT
-,TRBV15,TRBJ1-6,-,CATSRASPVSYNSPLHF,TGTGCCACCAGCAGAGCGTCACCAGTCTCCTATAATTCACCCCTCCACTTT
-,TRBV7-9,TRBJ2-7,-,CASSGGRATFEQYF,TGTGCCAGCAGCGGCGGCAGGGCCACTTTCGAGCAGTACTTC
-,TRBV11-3,TRBJ1-1,-,CASSEGSAGAHTEAFF,TGTGCCAGCAGCGAAGGCTCCGCGGGTGCTCACACTGAAGCTTTCTTT
-,TRBV19,TRBJ1-1,-,CASSSSARRLNTEAFF,TGTGCCAGTAGTAGCTCCGCTCGGAGGTTGAACACTGAAGCTTTCTTT
-,TRBV5-3,TRBJ2-3,-,CARVSTSTDTQYF,TGTGCCAGAGTCTCGACTAGCACAGATACGCAGTATTTT
TRBD1,TRBV5-1,TRBJ1-2,few,CASSLDRTGYGYTF,TGCGCCAGCAGCTTGGATAGGACAGGGTATGGCTACACCTTC
-,TRBV6-5,TRBJ2-3,few,CASSYASRIDTQYF,TGTGCCAGCAGTTACGCTAGCCGGATAGATACGCAGTATTTT
-,TRBV5-1,TRBJ2-7,-,CASTGRGYPGSDEQYF,TGCGCCAGCACCGGAAGGGGGTATCCGGGATCGGACGAGCAGTACTTC
-,TRBV5-5,TRBJ2-1,-,CASSASRQPGFF,TGTGCCAGCAGCGCCTCGAGGCAGCCCGGGTTCTTC